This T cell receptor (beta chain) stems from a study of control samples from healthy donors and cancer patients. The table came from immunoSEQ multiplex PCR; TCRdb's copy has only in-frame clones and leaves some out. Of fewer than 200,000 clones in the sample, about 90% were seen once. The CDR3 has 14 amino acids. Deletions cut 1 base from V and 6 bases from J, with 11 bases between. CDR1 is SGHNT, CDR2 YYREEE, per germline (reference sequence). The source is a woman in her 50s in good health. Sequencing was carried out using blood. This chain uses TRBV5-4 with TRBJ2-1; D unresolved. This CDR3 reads CASSLPGDGNEQFF. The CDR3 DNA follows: TGTGCCAGCAGCTTGCCTGGGGATGGCAATGAGCAGTTCTTC.